The 11 T cell receptor beta chains below come from one sample, sequenced in a study of blood T cells in healthy people across ages. Next came a second PCR, run for about 6 to 12 cycles, which used a sample-barcoded 5' primer along with a J-beta primer mix. TCRdb called the 5' RACE reads again in MiXCR, with one record for every CDR3 protein. The sample yields about 1.5 million distinct CDR3 sequences, about 45% seen once. The sample taken for sequencing was blood. The receptors derive from a woman aged 18-30 years in good health.

In DNA, the CDR3 is TGTGCCAGCTCACCGGGACAGGGGGCGCGGTGCAATGAGCAGTTCTTC. It yields the protein CASSPGQGARCNEQFF. This chain links TRBV18 with TRBJ2-1; TRBD1 agrees at 12 bases. The CDR3 has 16 amino acids. The junction had 6 bases not matched to a gene; V was cut back by 3 bases and J by 6 bases. In germline, CDR1 is KGHSH, CDR2 LQKENI. Using reference TRBV18 and TRBJ2-1 for the parts outside the CDR3, the full variable domain is NAGVMQNPRHLVRRRGQEARLRCSPMKGHSHVYWYRQLPEEGLKFMVYLQKENIIDESGMPKERFSAEFPKEGPSILRIQQVVRGDSAAYFCASSPGQGARCNEQFFGPGTRLTVL.

The chain links TRBV7-2 to TRBJ1-1, with unresolved D. CDR1 and CDR2 (germline): SGHTA, FQGNSA. The germline V and J ends were trimmed by 4 bases and 1 base, with 10 bases remaining between them. The CDR3 runs to 14 residues. CDR3 sequence reads: CASSSWIANTEAFF. The CDR3 DNA follows: TGTGCCAGCAGCTCGTGGATAGCGAACACTGAAGCTTTCTTT. Filled out from reference TRBV7-2 and TRBJ1-1, the complete variable domain reads GAGVSQSPSNKVTEKGKDVELRCDPISGHTALYWYRQSLGQGLEFLIYFQGNSAPDKSGLPSDRFSAERTGGSVSTLTIQRTQQEDSAVYLCASSSWIANTEAFFGQGTRLTVV.

The chain combines TRBV6-5 with TRBJ2-3, with D possibly being TRBD2 (5 bases). Germline lookup yields CDR1 MNHEY and CDR2 SVGAGI. There are 15 residues in the CDR3. Deletions cut 2 bases from V and 2 bases from J, with 11 bases between. DNA of the CDR3: TGTGCCAGCAGTTACGGCGGGCTAACCACAGATACGCAGTATTTT. Translation gives CASSYGGLTTDTQYF.

This chain joins TRBV2 and TRBJ2-5; TRBD2 matches 12 bases. The CDR3 contains 16 residues. The germline gives CDR1 SNHLY, CDR2 FYNNEI. V lost 4 bases to trimming and J lost 1 base; unmatched junction nucleotides: 4. The CDR3 coding sequence is TGTGCCAGCAGTGTCGGACTAGCGGGGACCCAAGAGACCCAGTACTTC. Protein product: CASSVGLAGTQETQYF.

The V gene is TRBV6-2 or TRBV6-3, the J gene TRBJ1-5; D may be TRBD1 (5 bases). V lost 8 bases and J 3 bases, leaving 11 bases between the germline ends. Germline V gives CDR1 MNHEY, CDR2 SVGEGT. The CDR3 has 13 residues. CDR3 DNA sequence: TGTGCCAGCGGCGACAGATCCAATCAGCCCCAGCATTTT. Translated, it gives CASGDRSNQPQHF.

This clonotype has a handful of counts. The J gene is TRBJ2-3, the V gene TRBV24-1, with D perhaps matching TRBD2 (6 bases). The V end was cut by 4 bases, the J end by 7 bases, with 8 bases between. The germline V gene has CDR1 KGHDR and CDR2 SFDVKD. The CDR3 is 12 amino acids. The CDR3 nucleotides read TGTGCCACCAGTGACGGGGGAAATACGCAGTATTTT. Residues: CATSDGGNTQYF.

This sequence joins TRBV7-2 and TRBJ2-5; D is ambiguous. The J call may be in error: the DNA end matches TRBJ2-7 better. CDR3 length: 12 amino acids. CDR1 and CDR2 (germline): SGHTA, FQGNSA. The DNA for the CDR3 is TGTGCCAGCAGCCGCGTGGGCTACGAGCAGTACTTC. It yields the protein CASSRVGYEQYF.

This clonotype was picked up a small number of times. This chain links TRBV20-1 with TRBJ2-7; 13 bases match TRBD2. Germline lookup yields CDR1 DFQATT and CDR2 SNEGSKA (reference sequence). This CDR3 comprises 15 residues. V dropped 6 bases and J dropped 4; count of bases not matched to a gene: 9. CDR3 bases: TGCAGTGCGGAACCGGGACTAGCGGGGCAGTACGAGCAGTACTTC. It is translated as CSAEPGLAGQYEQYF.

This clonotype was seen a few times. This chain connects TRBV2 to TRBJ2-1; D not resolved. V gave up 7 bases and J gave up 0 bases, with 10 bases separating them. The germline CDR1 and CDR2 sequences are SNHLY and FYNNEI. The CDR3 runs 14 residues. CDR3 sequence reads: CASIGAFSYNEQFF. For the CDR3, the DNA is TGTGCCAGCATCGGAGCTTTCTCCTACAATGAGCAGTTCTTC.

The chain carries TRBV4-3 and TRBJ2-2; D perhaps matches TRBD2 (5 bases). V dropped 7 bases and J dropped 3 bases, with 9 bases sitting between them. From germline, CDR1 is LGHNA and CDR2 YSLEER. The CDR3 has 13 amino acids. The CDR3: CASTSGYTGELFF. CDR3 DNA: TGCGCCAGCACTTCGGGGTACACCGGGGAGCTGTTTTTT.

This clonotype came up once. This chain uses TRBV2 with TRBJ1-1, with no clear D. Germline CDR1 reads SNHLY; CDR2 reads FYNNEI. The CDR3 totals 16 residues. The V end was cut by 3 bases, the J end by 4 bases, with 18 bases between. The CDR3 here is CASSDDGNKVSTEAFF. DNA of the CDR3: TGTGCCAGCAGTGACGACGGGAATAAGGTTAGCACTGAAGCTTTCTTT.